What follows are 2 T cell receptor beta chains derived from one specimen sequenced in a study of blood T cell repertoires in COVID-19 (TCRdb year 2020). Receptors were amplified or captured by the immunoSEQ multiplex PCR assay. TCRdb obtained this table from immuneACCESS and retained in-frame rearrangements with V and J assigned. These tables miss some clones; where compared with another copy, unresolved V genes account for less than half of the shortfall, and the remainder is unexplained. The sample profile shows tens of thousands of clones; around 83% of them were found once. The top ten constitute roughly a tenth of the sample. Sequences were obtained from peripheral blood. The receptors shown here come from a man in his forties or fifties with COVID-19, enrolled during active disease.

This rearrangement joins TRBV7-3 to TRBJ2-4; D perhaps matches TRBD2 (5 bases). CDR1 is SGHTA, CDR2 FQGTGA, per germline. The CDR3 totals 13 residues. V was pared by 2 bases and J by 8 bases, with 10 bases between. The CDR3 here is CASSLGVGDIQYF. In nucleotides, the CDR3 is TGTGCCAGCAGCTTAGGGGTGGGAGACATTCAGTACTTC.

The rearrangement links TRBV30 to TRBJ2-5, with TRBD2 identical over 15 bases. CDR1 is GTSNPN and CDR2 is SVGIG in the germline V gene (reference sequence). The CDR3 covers 15 residues. Germline trimming cut 5 bases from V and 5 bases from J; bases unmatched to any gene: 6. The CDR3 coding sequence is TGTGCCTGGCACAGGGGACTAGCGGGAGGTGAGACCCAGTACTTC. It specifies CAWHRGLAGGETQYF.